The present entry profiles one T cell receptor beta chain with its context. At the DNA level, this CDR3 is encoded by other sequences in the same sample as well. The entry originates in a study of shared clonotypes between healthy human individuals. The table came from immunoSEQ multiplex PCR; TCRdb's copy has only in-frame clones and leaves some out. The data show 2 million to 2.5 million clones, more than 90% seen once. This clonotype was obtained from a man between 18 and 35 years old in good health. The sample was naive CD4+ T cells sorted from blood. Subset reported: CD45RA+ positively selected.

CDR3 sequence: CASSPRTSGNTGELFF. DNA of the CDR3: TGTGCCAGCAGCCCTCGGACTAGCGGGAACACCGGGGAGCTGTTTTTT. This rearrangement joins TRBV9 to TRBJ2-2, with 10 nucleotides matching TRBD2. This CDR3 region has 16 residues. CDR1 and CDR2 (germline): SGDLS, YYNGEE. With V trimmed by 4 bases and J by 1 base, 4 bases remained unmatched. Full variable domain (remainder filled in from reference TRBV9 and TRBJ2-2): DSGVTQTPKHLITATGQRVTLRCSPRSGDLSVYWYQQSLDQGLQFLIQYYNGEERAKGNILERFSAQQFPDLHSELNLSSLELGDSALYFCASSPRTSGNTGELFFGEGSRLTVL.